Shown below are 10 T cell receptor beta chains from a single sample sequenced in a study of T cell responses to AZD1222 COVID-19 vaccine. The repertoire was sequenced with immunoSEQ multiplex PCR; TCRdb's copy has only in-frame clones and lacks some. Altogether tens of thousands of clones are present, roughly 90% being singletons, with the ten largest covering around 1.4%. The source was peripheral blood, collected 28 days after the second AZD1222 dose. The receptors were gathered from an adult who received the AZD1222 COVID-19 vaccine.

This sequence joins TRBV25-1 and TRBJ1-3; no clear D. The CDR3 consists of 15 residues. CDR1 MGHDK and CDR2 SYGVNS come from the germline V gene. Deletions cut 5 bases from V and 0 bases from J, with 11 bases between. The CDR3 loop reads CASSRAGSSGNTIYF. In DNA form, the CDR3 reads TGTGCCAGCAGTAGGGCGGGCAGCTCTGGAAACACCATATATTTT. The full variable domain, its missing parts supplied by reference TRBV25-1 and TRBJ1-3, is EADIYQTPRYLVIGTGKKITLECSQTMGHDKMYWYQQDPGMELHLIHYSYGVNSTEKGDLSSESTVSRIRTEHFPLTLESARPSHTSQYLCASSRAGSSGNTIYFGEGSWLTVV.

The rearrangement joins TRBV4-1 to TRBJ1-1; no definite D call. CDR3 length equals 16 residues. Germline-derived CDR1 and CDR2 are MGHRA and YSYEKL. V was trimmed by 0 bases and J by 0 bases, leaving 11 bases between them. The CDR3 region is CASSQESGGMNTEAFF. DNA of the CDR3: TGCGCCAGCAGCCAAGAGTCGGGCGGCATGAACACTGAAGCTTTCTTT.

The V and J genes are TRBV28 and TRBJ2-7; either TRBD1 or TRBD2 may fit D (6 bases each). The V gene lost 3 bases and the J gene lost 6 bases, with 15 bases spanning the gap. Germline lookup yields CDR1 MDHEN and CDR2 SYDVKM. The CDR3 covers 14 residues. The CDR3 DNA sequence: TGTGCCAGCAGTTTCTTGGAGGGGGTGATCGAGCAGTACTTC. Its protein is CASSFLEGVIEQYF.

The CDR3, as DNA: TGTGCCAGTAGTATCACCAGGGGAGGGCCGTACTTC. Its translation is CASSITRGGPYF. The chain links TRBV19 to TRBJ2-7; weak D call: TRBD2 (7 bases). V was trimmed by 3 bases and J by 12 bases, leaving 15 bases between them. Germline lookup yields CDR1 LNHDA and CDR2 SQIVND (reference sequence). CDR3 length: 12 residues.

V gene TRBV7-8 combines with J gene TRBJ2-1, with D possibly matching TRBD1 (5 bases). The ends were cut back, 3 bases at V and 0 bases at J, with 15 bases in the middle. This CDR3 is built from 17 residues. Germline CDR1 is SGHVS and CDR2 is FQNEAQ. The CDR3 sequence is CASSFPKGKGSYNEQFF. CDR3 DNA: TGTGCCAGCAGCTTCCCAAAGGGGAAGGGCTCCTACAATGAGCAGTTCTTC.

DNA for the CDR3: TGCGCCAGCAGCCACCCCAGGGGACTCTCTGGCTACACCTTC. Protein: CASSHPRGLSGYTF. The gene calls are TRBV4-1 and TRBJ1-2; TRBD1 is a possible D gene (6 bases). The V end lost 3 bases, the J end lost 7 bases, and 15 bases lay between the germline ends. Looked up from germline, CDR1 is MGHRA and CDR2 is YSYEKL. The CDR3 is 14 residues long.

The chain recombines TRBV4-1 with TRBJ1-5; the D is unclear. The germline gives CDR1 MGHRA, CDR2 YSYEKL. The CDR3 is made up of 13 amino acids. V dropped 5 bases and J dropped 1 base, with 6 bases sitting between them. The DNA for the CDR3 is TGCGCCAGCAGCACACAGAGCAATCAGCCCCAGCATTTT. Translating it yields CASSTQSNQPQHF.

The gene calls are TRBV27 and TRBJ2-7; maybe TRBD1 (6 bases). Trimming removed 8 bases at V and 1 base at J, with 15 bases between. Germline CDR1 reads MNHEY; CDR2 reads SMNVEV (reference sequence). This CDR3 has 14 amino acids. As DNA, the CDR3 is TGTGCCAGCGGGCCCCCGGACAGTTCCTACGAGCAGTACTTC. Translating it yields CASGPPDSSYEQYF.

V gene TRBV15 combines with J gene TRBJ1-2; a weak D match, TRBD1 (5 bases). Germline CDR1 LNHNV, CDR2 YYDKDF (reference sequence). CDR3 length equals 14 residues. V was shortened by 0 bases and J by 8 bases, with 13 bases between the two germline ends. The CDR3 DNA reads TGTGCCACCAGCAGAGATCAAGGGGCTGAGGGCTACACCTTC. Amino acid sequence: CATSRDQGAEGYTF. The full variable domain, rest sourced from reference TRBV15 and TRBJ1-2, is DAMVIQNPRYQVTQFGKPVTLSCSQTLNHNVMYWYQQKSSQAPKLLFHYYDKDFNNEADTPDNFQSRRPNTSFCFLDIRSPGLGDTAMYLCATSRDQGAEGYTFGSGTRLTVV.

The CDR3 DNA follows: TGTGCCACCAGCGAAGGGTCCTACGAGCAGTACTTC. This sequence encodes CATSEGSYEQYF. The V and J genes are TRBV24-1 and TRBJ2-7; D not resolved. V lost 7 bases and J lost 1, with 7 bases in between. Germline loops: CDR1 KGHDR, CDR2 SFDVKD. The CDR3 extends over 12 amino acids.